This T cell receptor beta chain comes out of a study of CD8+CD57+ T cells in acquired aplastic anemia. Genomic DNA templated the TCR beta VDJ and CDR3 profiling. TCRdb re-analysed the reads in MiXCR, keeping a single row per CDR3 protein. The table records 150,000 to 200,000 distinct CDR3 sequences, under 55% of them present only once. This clonotype was detected many times. Those patients picked for sequencing had displayed CD8+CD57+ cell expansion on flow cytometry. Blood sampling was performed on the patients, and none of them had received therapy by then. CDR1 is LGHDT, CDR2 YNNKEL, per germline (reference sequence). Trimming pared 0 bases from V and 7 bases from J, leaving 10 bases between. This CDR3 region has 14 residues.

This TCR was recovered from a human donor with aplastic anemia. The J gene is TRBJ2-1, the V gene TRBV3-1; no reliable D call. The sample consisted of sorted CD4+, CD8+, or CD8+CD57+ T cells (not recorded which) from PBMCs. The chain's CDR3 is CASSQDSVRNEQFF. The CDR3 nucleotides read TGTGCCAGCAGCCAAGACTCCGTGAGGAATGAGCAGTTCTTC.